The 9 T cell receptor beta chains below all came from one sample that was sequenced in a study of blood T cell repertoires in COVID-19. Profiled with immunoSEQ multiplex PCR; TCRdb holds only in-frame clones, not every one. In the table there are about 42,000 clones, around 88% of which are singletons. Sample: peripheral blood. These receptors were collected from a human donor in a cohort sampled during active COVID-19.

CDR3 in amino acids: CASSLGLAGLSTDTQYF. The DNA of the CDR3 is TGCGCCAGCAGCTTGGGACTAGCGGGTCTCAGCACAGATACGCAGTATTTT. V usage is TRBV5-1 and J usage is TRBJ2-3, with TRBD2 identical over 10 bases. V shed 0 bases, J shed 0 bases, and the junction held 4 bases outside the gene matches. This CDR3 is built from 17 residues. Germline loops: CDR1 SGHRS, CDR2 YFSETQ.

The chain has TRBV6-5 and TRBJ1-1; TRBD1 is a possible D gene (6 bases). Germline CDR1 is MNHEY and CDR2 is SVGAGI. The CDR3 extends over 10 amino acids. The germline V and J ends were trimmed by 8 bases and 9 bases, with 10 bases remaining between them. CDR3 coding DNA: TGTGCCAGCGGCCGGGACAAAGCTTTCTTT. It translates to CASGRDKAFF.

This chain connects TRBV28 to TRBJ2-5, with D perhaps TRBD1 (5 bases). The ends were cut back, 5 bases at V and 3 bases at J, with 16 bases in the middle. The CDR3 consists of 15 residues. Looked up from germline, CDR1 is MDHEN and CDR2 is SYDVKM. The CDR3 coding sequence is TGTGCCAGCAGTCCCTCCAGGGCGCAGAAAGAGACCCAGTACTTC. Its protein product is CASSPSRAQKETQYF.

The chain employs TRBV21-1 and TRBJ1-1; the D call of TRBD1 is as the table states it, not checked on the DNA. TRBV21-1 is given as a pseudogene. The CDR3 is made up of 13 amino acids. The CDR3 reads CASSIRDRDEAFF. For the CDR3, the DNA is TGTGCCAGCAGCATTCGGGACAGGGATGAAGCTTTCTTT.

The chain couples TRBV5-1 to TRBJ2-5; unclear D gene. Germline-derived CDR1 and CDR2 are SGHRS and YFSETQ. V lost 0 bases and J 2 bases, leaving 8 bases between the germline ends. The CDR3 has 14 amino acids. In nucleotides, the CDR3 is TGCGCCAGCAGCTTGGATAACAGTCAAGAGACCCAGTACTTC. It is translated as CASSLDNSQETQYF.

The chain has TRBV11-3 and TRBJ2-1; 8 bases match TRBD2. Losses at the gene ends were 4 bases for V and 4 bases for J; bases not matched to a gene: 12. Germline V CDR1 and CDR2: SGHNT, YENEEA. The CDR3 runs 17 residues. CDR3: CASSSSPRGGAYNEQFF. In DNA, the CDR3 is TGTGCCAGCAGCTCTAGTCCCCGGGGGGGGGCGTACAATGAGCAGTTCTTC.

This sequence joins TRBV5-1 and TRBJ2-3; 12 bases agree with TRBD2. The length of the CDR3 is 15 residues. Unmatched junction bases numbered 2, after V lost 4 bases and J lost 2 bases. Germline-derived CDR1 and CDR2 are SGHRS and YFSETQ. CDR3 DNA: TGCGCCAGCAGCCGGACTAGCGGGGTCACAGATACGCAGTATTTT. It yields the protein CASSRTSGVTDTQYF.

This clone was counted a single time. The chain has TRBV19 and TRBJ1-1; 9 nucleotides agree with TRBD1. Germline V CDR1 and CDR2: LNHDA, SQIVND (reference sequence). V was pared by 1 base and J by 0 bases, with 0 bases of the junction left unmatched. The CDR3 contains 15 residues. The CDR3 region is CASSIGTGVNTEAFF. CDR3 DNA: TGTGCCAGTAGTATAGGGACAGGGGTGAACACTGAAGCTTTCTTT.

This chain connects TRBV13 to TRBJ1-2; D may be TRBD1 (6 bases). CDR3 length: 15 residues. The ends were cut back, 4 bases at V and 1 base at J, with 13 bases in the middle. The germline V gene has CDR1 PRHDT and CDR2 FYEKMQ (reference sequence). As DNA, the CDR3 is TGTGCCAGCAGCTACCGGACAGAAATTAACTATGGCTACACCTTC. Protein product: CASSYRTEINYGYTF.